Sequencing of this T cell receptor (beta chain) was carried out in a study of T-cell memory formation after mild COVID-19. Looked up from germline, CDR1 is SGHAT and CDR2 is FQNNGV. The CDR3 contains 13 residues. With 5 bases clipped from V and 4 bases from J, the junction kept 4 bases outside the gene matches. This clonotype has a handful of counts. TCRdb reprocessed the 5' RACE reads with MiXCR, giving one entry per CDR3 protein. The sample includes some 130,000 distinct CDR3 sequences, 15% to 20% seen only once; the top ten take roughly 5.3%. Sequencing was performed on PBMCs or a T cell subset sorted from them (not recorded which). The chain has TRBV11-2 and TRBJ2-5; 7 bases align to TRBD2. The TCR sequence derives from a man between 18 and 29 years old who had mild COVID-19 (a few samples of this study predate the infection). Cell type and time point are not known. The CDR3 here is CASSQRGRETQYF. The CDR3 nucleotides read TGTGCCAGCAGCCAGCGGGGAAGAGAGACCCAGTACTTC. The variable domain in full, with the rest retrieved from reference TRBV11-2 and TRBJ2-5, is EAGVAQSPRYKIIEKRQSVAFWCNPISGHATLYWYQQILGQGPKLLIQFQNNGVVDDSQLPKDRFSAERLKGVDSTLKIQPAKLEDSAVYLCASSQRGRETQYFGPGTRLLVL.